The rows below give T cell receptor beta chains drawn from one sample of a study of CD8 T cells in ankylosing spondylitis. MiXCR was run by TCRdb on the 5' RACE reads, yielding one entry per CDR3 protein. The repertoire includes around 330,000 distinct CDR3 sequences, 11% of them detected once, and roughly 9.1% sits in the top ten. Input material: blood, either unsorted or a sorted T cell fraction (not recorded which). Source of these receptors: a female donor with ankylosing spondylitis or in good health (not recorded which). CDR3s include the opening cysteine and the closing phenylalanine or tryptophan. Fields, in order: J gene, clone size, V gene, D gene, CDR3 protein, CDR3 DNA. D genes are given only for firm matches. Part of the rows lack a size; the others show once, few, many or a class for expanded clones.

TRBJ2-2	few	TRBV5-1	-	CASSLQMGGNTGELFF	TGCGCCAGCAGCTTGCAAATGGGGGGAAATACCGGGGAGCTGTTTTTT
TRBJ2-7	few	TRBV20-1	TRBD2	CSAKASGRPLYEQYF	TGCAGTGCTAAAGCTAGCGGGAGACCACTTTACGAGCAGTACTTC
TRBJ2-7	-	TRBV7-8	TRBD2	CASSLGLAGVSEQYF	TGTGCCAGCAGCCTGGGACTAGCGGGAGTGAGCGAGCAGTACTTC
TRBJ1-1	many	TRBV5-1	-	CASSLGGRPEAFF	TGCGCCAGCAGCTTGGGGGGACGGCCTGAAGCTTTCTTT
TRBJ2-5	-	TRBV5-1	-	CASSLMTGQETQYF	TGCGCCAGCAGCTTAATGACAGGACAAGAGACCCAGTACTTC
TRBJ1-4	many	TRBV27	-	CASRYNAATNEKLFF	TGTGCCAGCAGATATAACGCTGCAACTAATGAAAAACTGTTTTTT
TRBJ2-7	-	TRBV2	-	CASFGSGYEQYF	TGTGCCAGCTTCGGCTCCGGGTACGAGCAGTACTTC
TRBJ1-1	-	TRBV5-1	-	CASSLRGTQTEAFF	TGCGCCAGCAGCTTGAGGGGGACACAGACTGAAGCTTTCTTT
TRBJ2-7	few	TRBV7-9	TRBD2	CASSRSGGYEQYF	TGTGCCAGCAGCCGTAGCGGGGGCTACGAGCAGTACTTC
TRBJ2-2	many	TRBV6-2/TRBV6-3	-	CASRLQGLNTGELFF	TGTGCCAGCAGACTCCAGGGGTTGAACACCGGGGAGCTGTTTTTT
TRBJ1-1	many	TRBV12-3/TRBV12-4	-	CASSFGANTEAFF	TGTGCCAGCAGTTTCGGGGCGAACACTGAAGCTTTCTTT
TRBJ2-7	many	TRBV28	TRBD1	CASSSSGTASYEQYF	TGTGCCAGCAGTAGCTCCGGGACAGCATCCTACGAGCAGTACTTC
TRBJ2-7	many	TRBV29-1	-	CSASKDWGSYEQYF	TGCAGCGCTTCGAAAGACTGGGGGAGTTACGAGCAGTACTTC
TRBJ2-1	many	TRBV24-1	-	CATSDFGLVRNEQFF	TGTGCCACCAGTGATTTCGGACTGGTTCGCAATGAGCAGTTCTTC
TRBJ1-6	many	TRBV6-1	-	CASSDPGNSPLHF	TGTGCCAGCAGTGACCCGGGGAATTCACCCCTCCACTTT
TRBJ2-7	many	TRBV4-1	-	CASSQEITGLASNEQYF	TGCGCCAGCAGCCAAGAGATTACCGGGCTTGCAAGCAACGAGCAGTACTTC
TRBJ2-7	-	TRBV27	-	CASSSQNSYEQYF	TGTGCCAGCAGTTCCCAGAACTCCTACGAGCAGTACTTC
TRBJ2-7	few	TRBV28	-	CASSLWSTYEQYF	TGTGCCAGCAGTTTATGGTCGACCTACGAGCAGTACTTC
TRBJ1-3	few	TRBV12-3/TRBV12-4	-	CASSALGGNTIYF	TGTGCCAGCAGTGCCCTAGGTGGAAACACCATATATTTT
TRBJ2-5	-	TRBV7-8	-	CASSLLTPGIQETQYF	TGTGCCAGCAGCCTCCTGACCCCGGGGATCCAAGAGACCCAGTACTTC
TRBJ1-2	many	TRBV5-1	-	CASSLGDNNYGYTF	TGCGCCAGCAGCTTGGGAGACAACAACTATGGCTACACCTTC
TRBJ2-1	-	TRBV7-8	-	CASTRHNEQFF	TGTGCCAGCACCCGACACAATGAGCAGTTCTTC
TRBJ1-4	-	TRBV29-1	-	CSVRFATNEKLFF	TGCAGCGTTCGATTTGCAACTAATGAAAAACTGTTTTTT
TRBJ1-2	many	TRBV29-1	TRBD1	CSVEEQGTNYGYTF	TGCAGCGTTGAAGAACAGGGGACTAACTATGGCTACACCTTC
TRBJ1-3	-	TRBV12-3/TRBV12-4	-	CASSFIPGLSAGNTIYF	TGTGCCAGCAGTTTCATCCCGGGACTCTCGGCGGGAAACACCATATATTTT
TRBJ2-5	many	TRBV9	-	CASSVDSGRETQYF	TGTGCCAGCAGCGTAGACAGTGGACGGGAGACCCAGTACTTC
TRBJ1-1	many	TRBV29-1	-	CSVEEQLAQLRAFF	TGCAGCGTTGAAGAACAGTTGGCCCAACTGAGGGCTTTCTTT
TRBJ2-3	many	TRBV20-1	TRBD2	CSAMGTSGTVDTQYF	TGCAGTGCCATGGGGACTAGCGGGACGGTGGATACGCAGTATTTT
TRBJ2-3	few	TRBV7-9	TRBD2	CASSRQSGGNTQYF	TGTGCCAGCAGCCGCCAATCGGGGGGGAATACGCAGTATTTT
TRBJ2-7	few	TRBV5-1	-	CASSSGQPPYEQYF	TGCGCCAGCAGCTCCGGACAGCCACCCTACGAGCAGTACTTC
TRBJ1-5	-	TRBV6-1	-	CASSEPDPRPQHF	TGTGCCAGCAGTGAACCTGACCCCCGGCCCCAGCATTTT
TRBJ2-3	-	TRBV11-2	-	CASSSLGGGGDTQYF	TGTGCCAGCAGCTCCTTGGGAGGGGGCGGAGATACGCAGTATTTT
TRBJ1-1	-	TRBV6-5	-	CTSSSPTGNTEAFF	TGTACCAGCAGTTCCCCGACAGGAAACACTGAAGCTTTTTTT
TRBJ2-1	many	TRBV28	-	CASSSFRGVTIEQFF	TGTGCCAGCAGTTCCTTCAGGGGGGTGACGATTGAGCAGTTCTTC
TRBJ2-3	-	TRBV7-9	-	CASSPGLAYGEDTQYF	TGTGCCAGCAGCCCCGGGCTAGCCTATGGGGAGGATACGCAGTATTTT
TRBJ1-5	many	TRBV12-3/TRBV12-4	TRBD1	CASSLSGTQGGPQHF	TGTGCCAGCAGTCTCTCCGGGACACAGGGGGGGCCCCAGCATTTT
TRBJ2-7	many	TRBV24-1	TRBD1	CATSDDRVHEQYF	TGTGCCACCAGTGATGACAGGGTCCACGAGCAGTACTTC
TRBJ2-7	many	TRBV9	-	CASSALAAWGEQYF	TGTGCCAGCAGCGCCCTAGCTGCGTGGGGCGAGCAGTACTTC
TRBJ2-6	many	TRBV10-3	-	CAISELAGANVLTF	TGTGCCATCAGTGAGTTGGCTGGGGCCAACGTCCTGACTTTC
TRBJ2-7	few	TRBV7-2	-	CASSPTRQLIYEQYF	TGTGCCAGCAGCCCTACCCGACAGCTGATCTACGAGCAGTACTTC
TRBJ1-6	many	TRBV28	-	CASSLTPDSSPLHF	TGTGCCAGCAGTTTGACACCGGACAGTTCACCCCTCCACTTT
TRBJ1-4	many	TRBV12-3/TRBV12-4	TRBD1	CASSLQTGYDAPEKLFF	TGTGCCAGCAGTCTCCAGACAGGGTATGATGCCCCTGAAAAACTGTTTTTT
TRBJ1-3	-	TRBV11-2	TRBD1	CASSSLTGLTSGNTIYF	TGTGCCAGCAGCTCCCTGACAGGGTTAACCTCTGGAAACACCATATATTTT
TRBJ2-1	many	TRBV4-3	-	CASSGGIVFSYNEQFF	TGCGCCAGCAGCGGAGGGATTGTTTTCTCCTACAATGAGCAGTTCTTC
TRBJ2-1	many	TRBV20-1	-	CSARESRGRENYNEQFF	TGCAGTGCTAGAGAATCTCGGGGGCGGGAGAACTACAATGAGCAGTTCTTC
TRBJ2-2	few	TRBV27	-	CASRPWEGADTGELFF	TGTGCCAGCCGCCCTTGGGAGGGGGCGGACACCGGGGAGCTGTTTTTT
TRBJ2-1	many	TRBV5-1	-	CASSLIRIEQFF	TGCGCCAGCAGCTTGATTAGGATTGAGCAGTTCTTC
TRBJ2-4	many	TRBV20-1	TRBD2	CSARESSGGALNIQYF	TGCAGTGCTAGAGAGTCTAGCGGGGGGGCCCTAAACATTCAGTACTTC
TRBJ1-1	many	TRBV5-1	-	CASSLGQFKNTEAFF	TGCGCCAGCAGCTTGGGCCAGTTCAAGAACACTGAAGCTTTCTTT
TRBJ2-3	many	TRBV5-1	TRBD2	CASSLSGGTTDTQYF	TGCGCCAGCAGTCTGTCCGGGGGGACCACAGATACGCAGTATTTT
TRBJ2-7	-	TRBV19	TRBD1	CASSIRDRGVHEQYF	TGTGCCAGTAGTATCCGGGACAGGGGGGTCCACGAGCAGTACTTC
TRBJ2-2	few	TRBV20-1	TRBD1	CSARDLAGGVKTGELFF	TGCAGTGCTAGAGACCTGGCAGGGGGCGTGAAAACCGGGGAGCTGTTTTTT
TRBJ2-3	many	TRBV12-3/TRBV12-4	-	CASSLKVGLAWSINTDTQYF	TGTGCCAGCAGTTTAAAGGTCGGGCTAGCCTGGAGCATTAACACAGATACGCAGTATTTT
TRBJ2-5	many	TRBV7-2	TRBD2	CASSQIPGLVVQTQYF	TGTGCCAGCAGCCAGATTCCGGGACTAGTAGTACAGACCCAGTACTTC
TRBJ2-5	many	TRBV12-3/TRBV12-4	-	CASSFSGTEETQYF	TGTGCCAGCAGTTTTTCCGGGACTGAGGAGACCCAGTACTTC
TRBJ2-5	many	TRBV20-1	TRBD1	CSGPGTGKETQYF	TGCAGTGGCCCCGGGACAGGGAAAGAGACCCAGTACTTC
TRBJ2-1	many	TRBV5-1	-	CASSLDVGDRNEQFF	TGCGCCAGCAGCTTGGACGTAGGGGATCGCAATGAGCAGTTCTTC
TRBJ1-5	few	TRBV18	-	CASSPPGGAGEPQHF	TGTGCCAGCTCACCACCGGGAGGGGCAGGGGAGCCCCAGCATTTT
TRBJ2-5	many	TRBV10-3	-	CAISETSKETQYF	TGTGCCATCAGTGAGACCTCTAAGGAGACCCAGTACTTC